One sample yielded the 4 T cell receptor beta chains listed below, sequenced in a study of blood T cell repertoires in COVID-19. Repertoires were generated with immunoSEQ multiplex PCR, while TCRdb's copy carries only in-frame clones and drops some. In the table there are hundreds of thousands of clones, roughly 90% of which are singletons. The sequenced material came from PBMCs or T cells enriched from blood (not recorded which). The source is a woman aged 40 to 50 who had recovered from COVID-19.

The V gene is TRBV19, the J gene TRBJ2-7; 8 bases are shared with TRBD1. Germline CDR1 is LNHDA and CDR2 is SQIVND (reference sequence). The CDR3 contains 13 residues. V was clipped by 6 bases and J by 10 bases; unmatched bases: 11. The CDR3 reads CASSPGQGVIQYF. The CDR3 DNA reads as TGTGCCAGTAGCCCTGGACAGGGAGTAATTCAGTACTTC.

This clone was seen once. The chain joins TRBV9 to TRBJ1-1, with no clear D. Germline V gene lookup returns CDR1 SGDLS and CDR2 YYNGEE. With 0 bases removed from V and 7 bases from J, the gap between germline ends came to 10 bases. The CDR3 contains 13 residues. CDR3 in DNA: TGTGCCAGCAGCGTAGGCACAGCCGATGAAGCTTTCTTT. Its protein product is CASSVGTADEAFF.

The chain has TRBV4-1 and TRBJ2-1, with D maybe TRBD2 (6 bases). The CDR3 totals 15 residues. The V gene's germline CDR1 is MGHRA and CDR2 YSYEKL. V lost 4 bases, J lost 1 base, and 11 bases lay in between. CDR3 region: CASSPPGRSYNEQFF. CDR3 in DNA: TGCGCCAGCAGCCCGCCTGGGAGGTCCTACAATGAGCAGTTCTTC.

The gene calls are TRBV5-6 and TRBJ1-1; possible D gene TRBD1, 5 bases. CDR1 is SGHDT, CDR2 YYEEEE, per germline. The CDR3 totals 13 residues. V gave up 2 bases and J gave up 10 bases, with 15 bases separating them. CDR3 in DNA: TGTGCCAGCAGCTTACAGGTTACCCTTGGAGCTTTCTTT. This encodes CASSLQVTLGAFF.